The 29 T cell receptor beta chains below come from one sample, sequenced in a study of shared clonotypes between healthy human individuals. TCRdb's copy holds only in-frame clones and misses some; the assay was immunoSEQ multiplex PCR. The profile shows some 2,000,000 clones, under 97% of them singletons. Sequencing was done on a sample of naive CD4+ T cells sorted from blood. Subset defined: CD45RA+ positively selected. Source of these receptors: a man aged 18-30 years in good health.

Here the CDR3 DNA reads TGTGCCAGCAGGAACCAGGGAAACTACGAGCAGTACTTC. Translated: CASRNQGNYEQYF. This chain joins TRBV2 and TRBJ2-7; tentative D call: TRBD1 (5 bases). Per germline, CDR1 SNHLY and CDR2 FYNNEI. This CDR3 region has 13 residues. Between the trimmed V and J ends, which lost 6 bases and 3 bases, there was a span of 12 bases.

This sequence joins TRBV12-5 and TRBJ1-5; weak D call: TRBD1 (6 bases). CDR1 and CDR2 from the germline V gene are LGHNT and FRNRAP. The CDR3 runs to 15 residues. The V end was cut by 2 bases, the J end by 3 bases, with 11 bases between. The CDR3 reads CASGLMDRSNQPQHF. The CDR3 DNA follows: TGTGCTAGTGGTTTGATGGACAGATCCAATCAGCCCCAGCATTTT.

The chain carries TRBV13 and TRBJ1-2, with D uncertain. Trimming removed 4 bases from V and 5 bases from J, with 11 bases in between. Germline CDR1 and CDR2: PRHDT and FYEKMQ (reference sequence). There are 13 residues in the CDR3. This CDR3 reads CASSSGRFYGYTF. As DNA, the CDR3 is TGTGCCAGCAGCTCAGGACGTTTTTATGGCTACACCTTC.

This chain links TRBV6-4 with TRBJ2-2, with D tentatively TRBD2 (8 bases). The CDR3 is 17 residues long. The V end lost 3 bases, the J end lost 5 bases, and 19 bases lay between the germline ends. CDR1 and CDR2 from the germline V gene are MRHNA and SNTAGT. CDR3: CASSEGQPGLVTGELFF. CDR3 DNA: TGTGCCAGCAGTGAGGGACAGCCGGGACTAGTAACCGGGGAGCTGTTTTTT.

CDR3 sequence reads: CASSTGYGTQYF. The CDR3 DNA sequence: TGTGCCAGCAGCACAGGGTACGGGACCCAGTACTTC. The rearrangement uses TRBV27 and TRBJ2-5; D may be TRBD1 (6 bases). Germline CDR1 reads MNHEY; CDR2 reads SMNVEV (reference sequence). V was shortened by 6 bases and J by 7 bases, with 12 bases between the two germline ends. The CDR3 is 12 amino acids.

The CDR3 coding sequence is TGCGCCAGCAGCGGGACAGGGAATGAGGCAAGAGAGACCCAGTACTTC. It translates to CASSGTGNEARETQYF. The J gene is TRBJ2-5, the V gene TRBV5-1, with TRBD1 matching over 9 bases. Trimming removed 4 bases from V and 4 bases from J; junction bases left unmatched: 11. CDR3 length equals 16 residues. CDR1 is SGHRS, CDR2 YFSETQ, per germline.

This clone appeared once. Additional DNA sequences in this sample encode the identical CDR3. This chain joins TRBV15 and TRBJ2-7; 12 bases are a match to TRBD2. The length of the CDR3 is 15 residues. Germline V gene data show CDR1 as LNHNV and CDR2 as YYDKDF (reference sequence). J gave up 2 bases and V 1 base, and 0 bases lay outside the gene matches. The CDR3 region is CATSRGLAGAYEQYF. The CDR3 DNA reads TGTGCCACCAGCAGAGGACTAGCGGGAGCCTACGAGCAGTACTTC.

A word on this clone: The identical CDR3 is also encoded by other nucleotide sequences in the sample. V is TRBV29-1 and J is TRBJ1-4; possibly TRBD1 for D (5 bases). Trimming removed 4 bases at V and 3 bases at J, with 6 bases between. The CDR3 length is 12 residues. CDR1 SQVTM and CDR2 ANQGSEA come from the germline V gene. DNA of the CDR3: TGCAGCGTTGCGGGGGCTAATGAAAAACTGTTTTTT. It translates to CSVAGANEKLFF.

J is TRBJ2-7 and V is TRBV2, with 7 bases lining up with TRBD1. CDR1 SNHLY and CDR2 FYNNEI come from the germline V gene. Trimming at V came to 7 bases and at J to 3 bases, leaving 9 bases not matched to a gene. The CDR3 is 14 residues long. The DNA for the CDR3 is TGTGCCAGCAAATCGTACAGGGGTATCTACGAGCAGTACTTC. The encoded protein is CASKSYRGIYEQYF.

CDR3 residues: CASSLGLPGLSGNTIYF. CDR3 DNA sequence: TGTGCCAGCAGCTTAGGTCTCCCAGGGCTATCTGGAAACACCATATATTTT. The rearrangement joins TRBV7-6 to TRBJ1-3, with D perhaps TRBD1 (5 bases). The CDR3 loop spans 17 amino acids. The germline V and J ends were trimmed by 1 base and 1 base, with 14 bases remaining between them. CDR1 and CDR2 from the germline V gene are SGHVS and FNYEAQ.

The chain links TRBV5-1 to TRBJ1-5; D is undetermined. Germline values: CDR1 SGHRS, CDR2 YFSETQ. The CDR3 is 13 residues long. V was pared by 4 bases and J by 3 bases, with 8 bases between. The DNA for the CDR3 is TGCGCCAGCAGCCGCGATATCAATCAGCCCCAGCATTTT. Translating it yields CASSRDINQPQHF.

A note on this clone: This CDR3 is also generated by other DNA sequences in the sample. This chain uses TRBV18 with TRBJ1-1, with no clear D. CDR3 length equals 14 residues. Per germline, CDR1 KGHSH and CDR2 LQKENI. The V end was cut by 2 bases, the J end by 1 base, with 8 bases between. The CDR3 DNA follows: TGTGCCAGCTCACCAGGCATCCAGAACACTGAAGCTTTCTTT. It yields the protein CASSPGIQNTEAFF.

The CDR3 sequence is CAWSPGTGLYGYTF. The CDR3 DNA reads TGTGCCTGGAGCCCAGGGACTGGCCTCTATGGCTACACCTTC. The chain carries TRBV30 and TRBJ1-2; the D gene is possibly TRBD1 (5 bases). CDR3 length: 14 amino acids. Germline V CDR1 and CDR2: GTSNPN, SVGIG (reference sequence). Trimming cost V 3 bases and J 4 bases, with 15 bases left between them.

CDR3 nucleotides: TGTGCCAGTAGTGATGGGAGGTTTACGAGGGCTTTCTTT. Its protein product is CASSDGRFTRAFF. The chain recombines TRBV19 with TRBJ1-1, with D hard to call. Trimming took off 5 bases at V and 11 bases at J, with 18 bases between the two ends. Germline V CDR1 and CDR2: LNHDA, SQIVND (reference sequence). The CDR3 has 13 amino acids.

The chain combines TRBV30 with TRBJ2-2; no reliable D call. This CDR3 has 12 amino acids. V gave up 3 bases and J gave up 3 bases, with 5 bases separating them. Germline assignment: CDR1 GTSNPN and CDR2 SVGIG (reference sequence). The CDR3 is CAWSAYTGELFF. In nucleotides, the CDR3 is TGTGCCTGGAGCGCTTACACCGGGGAGCTGTTTTTT.

V gene TRBV28 combines with J gene TRBJ1-3; TRBD1 is a possible D gene (6 bases). The CDR3 is 13 amino acids. Germline V gene lookup returns CDR1 MDHEN and CDR2 SYDVKM. V was clipped by 5 bases and J by 3 bases, with 8 bases between them. CDR3 amino acids: CASSQGHGNTIYF. CDR3 DNA: TGTGCCAGCAGTCAGGGGCATGGAAACACCATATATTTT.

V is TRBV5-6 and J is TRBJ1-5; 9 bases map to TRBD1. This CDR3 region has 14 residues. J gave up 7 bases and V 5 bases, and 7 bases lay outside the gene matches. Per the germline V gene, CDR1 is SGHDT and CDR2 is YYEEEE. The chain's CDR3 is CASSFGTGKQPQHF. The CDR3 coding sequence is TGTGCCAGCAGTTTCGGGACAGGGAAGCAGCCCCAGCATTTT.

The CDR3 nucleotides read TGTGCCAGTAGTATCAGACAGGGGAGTTTTGGAAATCAGCCCCAGCATTTT. This gives the protein CASSIRQGSFGNQPQHF. The rearrangement uses TRBV19 and TRBJ1-5, with TRBD1 matching 8 bases. Trimming at V came to 3 bases and at J to 4 bases, leaving 11 bases not matched to a gene. Germline V lookup: CDR1 LNHDA, CDR2 SQIVND (reference sequence). The CDR3 totals 17 residues.

The chain carries TRBV6-5 and TRBJ1-6; no clear D gene. The CDR3 totals 12 residues. Germline CDR1 MNHEY, CDR2 SVGAGI. Trimming took 6 bases from V and 9 from J, leaving 9 bases between them. The CDR3 DNA reads as TGTGCCAGCAGACGCGATTCTTCACCCCTCCACTTT. The encoded protein is CASRRDSSPLHF.

V gene TRBV4-1 combines with J gene TRBJ1-4; the D is unclear. The germline V gene encodes CDR1 MGHRA and CDR2 YSYEKL. V lost 3 bases to trimming and J lost 8 bases, with 13 bases between them. This CDR3 has 14 amino acids. Here the CDR3 reads CASSHPVGREKLFF. CDR3 in DNA: TGCGCCAGCAGCCACCCCGTGGGTCGAGAAAAACTGTTTTTT.

V gene TRBV6-6 combines with J gene TRBJ1-2, with D maybe TRBD1 (6 bases). This CDR3 comprises 16 residues. Germline CDR1 reads MNHNY; CDR2 reads SVGAGI (reference sequence). V dropped 0 bases and J dropped 2 bases, with 13 bases sitting between them. The CDR3 here is CASSYSAGVVNYGYTF. CDR3 nucleotides: TGTGCCAGCAGTTACTCCGCAGGGGTTGTAAACTATGGCTACACCTTC.

The chain links TRBV27 to TRBJ2-2; possible D gene TRBD1, 6 bases. The V gene lost 8 bases and the J gene lost 4 bases, with 17 bases spanning the gap. CDR1 and CDR2 (germline): MNHEY, SMNVEV (reference sequence). The CDR3 loop spans 15 amino acids. CDR3 sequence: CASYLRAGVTGELFF. As DNA, the CDR3 is TGTGCCAGCTACCTTCGGGCAGGGGTCACCGGGGAGCTGTTTTTT.

The CDR3 loop is CASSLAPLVSGNYGYTF. The CDR3 bases are TGTGCCAGCAGTTTAGCCCCCTTAGTCAGCGGGAACTATGGCTACACCTTC. The chain couples TRBV28 to TRBJ1-2; no definite D call. Germline CDR1 reads MDHEN; CDR2 reads SYDVKM. This CDR3 is built from 17 residues. The ends were cut back, 2 bases at V and 2 bases at J, with 18 bases in the middle.

This chain uses TRBV10-3 with TRBJ1-2; tentatively, D is TRBD1 (5 bases). The CDR3 spans 14 residues. Trimming left V 4 bases short and J 0 bases short, with 9 bases between. CDR1 ENHRY and CDR2 SYGVKD come from the germline V gene. CDR3: CAISVKGANYGYTF. CDR3 nucleotide sequence: TGTGCCATCAGTGTTAAAGGGGCTAACTATGGCTACACCTTC.

The chain has TRBV6-1 and TRBJ1-2, with D possibly matching TRBD1 (6 bases). This CDR3 has 14 amino acids. Germline lookup yields CDR1 MNHNS and CDR2 SASEGT. Trimming removed 7 bases at V and 2 bases at J, with 14 bases between. The CDR3 loop is CASKSGTKNYGYTF. CDR3 nucleotides: TGTGCCAGCAAGAGCGGGACAAAGAACTATGGCTACACCTTC.

In its sample, this clone was seen once. The gene calls are TRBV19 and TRBJ1-6; no reliable D call. CDR1 is LNHDA and CDR2 is SQIVND in the germline V gene (reference sequence). This CDR3 is built from 17 residues. V was shortened by 3 bases and J by 0 bases, with 12 bases between the two germline ends. Here the CDR3 DNA reads TGTGCCAGTAGTATGGGGAGTATGAGCTCCTATAATTCACCCCTCCACTTT. This codes for CASSMGSMSSYNSPLHF.

This clone was counted only a few times. The genes are TRBV5-4 and TRBJ2-1; 9 bases line up with TRBD1. Germline trimming cut 3 bases from V and 4 bases from J; bases unmatched to any gene: 2. This CDR3 region has 14 residues. Germline V gene data show CDR1 as SGHNT and CDR2 as YYREEE (reference sequence). The CDR3 is CASSSDRGYNEQFF. The CDR3 bases are TGTGCCAGCAGCTCGGACAGGGGATACAATGAGCAGTTCTTC. The entire variable domain, with the rest obtained from reference TRBV5-4 and TRBJ2-1, is as follows: ETGVTQSPTHLIKTRGQQVTLRCSSQSGHNTVSWYQQALGQGPQFIFQYYREEENGRGNFPPRFSGLQFPNYSSELNVNALELDDSALYLCASSSDRGYNEQFFGPGTRLTVL.

The genes are TRBV7-2 and TRBJ1-5; the D is unclear. Germline V CDR1 and CDR2: SGHTA, FQGNSA. The length of the CDR3 is 14 residues. Trimming stripped 1 base from V and 3 bases from J, with 7 bases between. The CDR3 region is CASSLGSFNQPQHF. The CDR3 DNA follows: TGTGCCAGCAGCTTAGGTTCCTTCAATCAGCCCCAGCATTTT.

The chain uses TRBV7-2 and TRBJ1-2; D is perhaps TRBD1 (6 bases). Between the trimmed V and J ends, which lost 5 bases and 0 bases, there was a span of 10 bases. CDR1 SGHTA and CDR2 FQGNSA come from the germline V gene. The CDR3 runs 14 residues. This CDR3 is CASSQGGSNYGYTF. Written as DNA, the CDR3 is TGTGCCAGCAGCCAAGGGGGTTCTAACTATGGCTACACCTTC.